This T cell receptor beta chain was obtained from a study of human T cells and chemical hapten exposure. Study-level background: Patients additionally received therapeutic doses of diphenylcyclopropenone on the scalp once a week, and this continued throughout the approximately 22-week study.

Described time point: patch test 2, 6 weeks after DPC sensitization. Documented treatment: therapeutic diphenylcyclopropenone sensitization with weekly scalp DPC. The V and J ends lost 5 bases and 6 bases respectively, with 8 bases between them. The CDR3 extends over 11 amino acids. Germline loops: CDR1 MDHEN, CDR2 SYDVKM. Study outcomes and limitations: No shift was seen in TCRs above 1 in 1000 frequency with DPC sensitization.

The study used a library that attached unique molecular identifiers to individual cDNA molecules. From the RACE reads, TCRdb called clonotypes with MiXCR, one entry per CDR3 protein. The table records 110,000 to 150,000 distinct CDR3 sequences, about an eighth of them present only once. By frequency in the sample, this clonotype is medium-sized. The antigen is unknown. This receptor was identified in a woman between 45 and 65 years old with alopecia areata. Some clones in this sample may be carry-over from other donors' samples. The rearrangement joins TRBV28 to TRBJ2-7, with no clear D. The sample here was whole blood, taken in connection with sensitization to the hapten diphenylcyclopropenone (DPC). The CDR3 DNA reads as TGTGCCAGCAGTCCACCGGGCGAGCAGTACTTC. It yields the protein CASSPPGEQYF.